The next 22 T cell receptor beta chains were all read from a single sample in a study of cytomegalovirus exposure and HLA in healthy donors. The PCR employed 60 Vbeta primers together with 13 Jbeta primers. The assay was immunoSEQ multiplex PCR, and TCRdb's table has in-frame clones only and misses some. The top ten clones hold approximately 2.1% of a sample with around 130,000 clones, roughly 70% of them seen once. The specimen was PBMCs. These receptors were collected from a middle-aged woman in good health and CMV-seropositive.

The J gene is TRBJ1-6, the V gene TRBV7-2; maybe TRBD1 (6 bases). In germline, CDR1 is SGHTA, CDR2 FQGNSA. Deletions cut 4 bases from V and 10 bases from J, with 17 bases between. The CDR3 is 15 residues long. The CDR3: CASSSTQGGLSPLHF. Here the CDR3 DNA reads TGTGCCAGCAGCTCCACACAGGGCGGTCTCTCACCCCTCCACTTT.

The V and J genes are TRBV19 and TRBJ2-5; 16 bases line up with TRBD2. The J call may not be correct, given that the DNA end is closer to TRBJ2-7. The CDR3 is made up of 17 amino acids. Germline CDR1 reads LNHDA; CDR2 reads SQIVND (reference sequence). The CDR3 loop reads CASSRGTSGRANYEQYF. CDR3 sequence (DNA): TGTGCCAGTAGTCGCGGGACTAGCGGGAGGGCGAACTACGAGCAGTACTTC.

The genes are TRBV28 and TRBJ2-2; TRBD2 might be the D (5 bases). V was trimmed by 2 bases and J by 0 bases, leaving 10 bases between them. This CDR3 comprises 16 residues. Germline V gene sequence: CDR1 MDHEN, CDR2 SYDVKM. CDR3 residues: CASSLSKRPNTGELFF. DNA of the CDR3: TGTGCCAGCAGTTTAAGTAAGCGGCCGAACACCGGGGAGCTGTTTTTT.

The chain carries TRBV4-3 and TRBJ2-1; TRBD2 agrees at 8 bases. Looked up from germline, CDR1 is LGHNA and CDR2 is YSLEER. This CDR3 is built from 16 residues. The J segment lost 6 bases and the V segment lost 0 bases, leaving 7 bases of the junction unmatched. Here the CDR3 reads CASSQEVRGGANEQFF. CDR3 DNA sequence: TGCGCCAGCAGCCAAGAAGTACGGGGGGGCGCCAATGAGCAGTTCTTC.

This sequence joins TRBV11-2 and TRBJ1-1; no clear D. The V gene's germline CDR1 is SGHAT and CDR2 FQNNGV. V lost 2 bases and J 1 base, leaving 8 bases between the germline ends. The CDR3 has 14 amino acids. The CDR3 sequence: CASSLRKANTEAFF. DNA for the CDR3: TGTGCCAGCAGCTTACGTAAAGCGAACACTGAAGCTTTCTTT.

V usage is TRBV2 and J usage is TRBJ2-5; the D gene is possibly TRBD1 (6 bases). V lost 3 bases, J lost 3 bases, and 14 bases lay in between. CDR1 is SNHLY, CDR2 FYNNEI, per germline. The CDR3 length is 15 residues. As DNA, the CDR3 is TGTGCCAGCAGTGACGGGACAAAGGCGAAAGAGACCCAGTACTTC. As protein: CASSDGTKAKETQYF.

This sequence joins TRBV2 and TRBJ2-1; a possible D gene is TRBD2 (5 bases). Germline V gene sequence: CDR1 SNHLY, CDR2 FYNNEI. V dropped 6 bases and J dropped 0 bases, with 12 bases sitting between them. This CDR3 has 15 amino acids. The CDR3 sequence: CASRAEVLSYNEQFF. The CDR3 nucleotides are TGTGCCAGCAGGGCGGAGGTCCTCTCCTACAATGAGCAGTTCTTC.

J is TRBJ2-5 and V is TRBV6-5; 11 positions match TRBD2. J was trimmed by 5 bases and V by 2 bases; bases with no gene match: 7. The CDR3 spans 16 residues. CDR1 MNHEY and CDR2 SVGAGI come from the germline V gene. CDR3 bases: TGTGCCAGCAGTTACGTTAGCGGGGGGGCTAGTGAGACCCAGTACTTC. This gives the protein CASSYVSGGASETQYF.

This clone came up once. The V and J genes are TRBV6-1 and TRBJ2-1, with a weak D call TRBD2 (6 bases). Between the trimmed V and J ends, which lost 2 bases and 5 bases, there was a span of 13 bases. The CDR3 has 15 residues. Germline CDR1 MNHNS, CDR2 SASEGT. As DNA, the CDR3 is TGTGCCAGCAGTGAAAGGCGACTAGGGGACAATGAGCAGTTCTTC. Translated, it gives CASSERRLGDNEQFF.

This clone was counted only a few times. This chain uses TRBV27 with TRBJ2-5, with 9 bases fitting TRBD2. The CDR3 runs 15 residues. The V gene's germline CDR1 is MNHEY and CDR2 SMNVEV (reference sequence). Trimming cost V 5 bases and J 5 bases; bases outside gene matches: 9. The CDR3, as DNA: TGTGCCAGCAGTCCAACTCTAGCGGGGAAGGAGACCCAGTACTTC. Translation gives CASSPTLAGKETQYF.

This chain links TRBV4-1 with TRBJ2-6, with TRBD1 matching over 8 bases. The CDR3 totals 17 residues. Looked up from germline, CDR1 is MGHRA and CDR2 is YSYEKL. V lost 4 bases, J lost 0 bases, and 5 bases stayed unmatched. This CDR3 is CASSPGQATSGANVLTF. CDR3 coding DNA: TGCGCCAGCAGCCCGGGACAGGCGACCTCTGGGGCCAACGTCCTGACTTTC.

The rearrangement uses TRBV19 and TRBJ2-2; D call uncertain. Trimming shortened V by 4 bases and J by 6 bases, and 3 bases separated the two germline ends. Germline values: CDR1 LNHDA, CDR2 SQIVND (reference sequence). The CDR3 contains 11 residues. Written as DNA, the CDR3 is TGTGCCAGTAGTAGGCCCGGGGAGCTGTTTTTT. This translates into CASSRPGELFF.

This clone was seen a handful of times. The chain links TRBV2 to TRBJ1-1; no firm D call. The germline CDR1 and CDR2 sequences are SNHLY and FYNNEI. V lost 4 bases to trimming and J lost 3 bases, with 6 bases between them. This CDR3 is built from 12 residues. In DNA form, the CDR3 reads TGTGCCAGCAGTGTGCGCTACACTGAAGCTTTCTTT. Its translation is CASSVRYTEAFF.

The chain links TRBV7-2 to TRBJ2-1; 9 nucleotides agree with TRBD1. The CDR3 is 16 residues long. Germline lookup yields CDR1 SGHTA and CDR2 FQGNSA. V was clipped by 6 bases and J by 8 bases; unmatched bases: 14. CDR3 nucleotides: TGTGCCAGCAGACGAGGTGTCGGACAGGGGCTTTATGAGCAGTTCTTC. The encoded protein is CASRRGVGQGLYEQFF.

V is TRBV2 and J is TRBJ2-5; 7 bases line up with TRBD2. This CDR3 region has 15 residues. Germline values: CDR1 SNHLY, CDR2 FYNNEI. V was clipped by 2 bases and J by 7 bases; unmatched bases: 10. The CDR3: CASSEKTSPRGTQYF. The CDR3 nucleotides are TGTGCCAGCAGTGAAAAGACTAGCCCACGGGGGACCCAGTACTTC. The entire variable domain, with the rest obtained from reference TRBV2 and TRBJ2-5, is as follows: EPEVTQTPSHQVTQMGQEVILRCVPISNHLYFYWYRQILGQKVEFLVSFYNNEISEKSEIFDDQFSVERPDGSNFTLKIRSTKLEDSAMYFCASSEKTSPRGTQYFGPGTRLLVL.

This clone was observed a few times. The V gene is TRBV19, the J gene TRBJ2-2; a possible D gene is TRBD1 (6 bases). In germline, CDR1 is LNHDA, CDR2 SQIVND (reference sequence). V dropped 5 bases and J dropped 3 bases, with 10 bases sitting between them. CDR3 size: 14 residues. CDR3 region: CASSPAGDTGELFF. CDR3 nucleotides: TGTGCCAGTAGTCCGGCAGGGGACACCGGGGAGCTGTTTTTT.

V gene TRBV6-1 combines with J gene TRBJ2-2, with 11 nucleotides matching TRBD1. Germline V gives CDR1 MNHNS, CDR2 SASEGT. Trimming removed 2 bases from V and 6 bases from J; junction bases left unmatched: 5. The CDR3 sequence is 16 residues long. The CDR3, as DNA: TGTGCCAGCAGTGAAAGGACAGGGGGCTTCGCCGGGGAGCTGTTTTTT. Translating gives CASSERTGGFAGELFF.

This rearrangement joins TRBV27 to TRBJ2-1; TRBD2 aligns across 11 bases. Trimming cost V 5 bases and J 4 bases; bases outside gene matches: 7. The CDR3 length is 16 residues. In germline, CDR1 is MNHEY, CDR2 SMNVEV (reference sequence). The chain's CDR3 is CASSVPGLAEYNEQFF. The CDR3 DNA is TGTGCCAGCAGTGTACCGGGACTAGCGGAATACAATGAGCAGTTCTTC.

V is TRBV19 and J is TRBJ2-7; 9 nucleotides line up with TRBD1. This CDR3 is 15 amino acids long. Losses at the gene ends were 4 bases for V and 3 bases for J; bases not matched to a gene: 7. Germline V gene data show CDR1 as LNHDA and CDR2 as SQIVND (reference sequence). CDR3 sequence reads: CASSTRRDRDYEQYF. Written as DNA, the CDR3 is TGTGCCAGTAGTACACGCCGGGACAGGGACTACGAGCAGTACTTC.

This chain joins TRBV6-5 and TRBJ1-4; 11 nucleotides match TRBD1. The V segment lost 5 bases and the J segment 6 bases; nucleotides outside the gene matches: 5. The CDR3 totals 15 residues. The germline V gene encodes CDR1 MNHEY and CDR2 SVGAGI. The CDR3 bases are TGTGCCAGCAGTGCGGACAGGGGGCGGGATGAAAAACTGTTTTTT. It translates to CASSADRGRDEKLFF.

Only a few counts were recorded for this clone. The CDR3 is CASSLSGGSEKLFF. DNA of the CDR3: TGTGCCAGCAGCTTATCGGGGGGGAGTGAAAAACTGTTTTTT. This sequence joins TRBV7-9 and TRBJ1-4; tentative D call: TRBD1 (5 bases). Deletions cut 2 bases from V and 7 bases from J, with 11 bases between. From germline, CDR1 is SEHNR and CDR2 FQNEAQ (reference sequence). The CDR3 has 14 residues. Supplemented by reference TRBV7-9 and TRBJ1-4, the full variable domain reads DTGVSQNPRHKITKRGQNVTFRCDPISEHNRLYWYRQTLGQGPEFLTYFQNEAQLEKSRLLSDRFSAERPKGSFSTLEIQRTEQGDSAMYLCASSLSGGSEKLFFGSGTQLSVL.

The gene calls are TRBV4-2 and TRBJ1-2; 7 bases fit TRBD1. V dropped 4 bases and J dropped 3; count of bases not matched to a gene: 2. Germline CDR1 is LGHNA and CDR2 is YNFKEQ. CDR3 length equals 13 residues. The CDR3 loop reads CASSRQGDYGYTF. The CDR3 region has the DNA TGTGCCAGCAGCCGACAGGGAGACTATGGCTACACCTTC.